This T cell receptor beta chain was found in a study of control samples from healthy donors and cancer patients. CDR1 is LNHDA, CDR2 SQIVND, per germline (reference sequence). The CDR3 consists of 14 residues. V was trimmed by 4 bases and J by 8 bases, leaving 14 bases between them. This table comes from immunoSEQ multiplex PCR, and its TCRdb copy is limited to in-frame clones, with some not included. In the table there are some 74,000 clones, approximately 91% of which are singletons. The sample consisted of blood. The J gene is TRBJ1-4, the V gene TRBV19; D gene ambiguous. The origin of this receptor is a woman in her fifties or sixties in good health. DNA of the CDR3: TGTGCCAGTAGTACTACCCGGACCTACGAAAAACTGTTTTTT. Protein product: CASSTTRTYEKLFF.